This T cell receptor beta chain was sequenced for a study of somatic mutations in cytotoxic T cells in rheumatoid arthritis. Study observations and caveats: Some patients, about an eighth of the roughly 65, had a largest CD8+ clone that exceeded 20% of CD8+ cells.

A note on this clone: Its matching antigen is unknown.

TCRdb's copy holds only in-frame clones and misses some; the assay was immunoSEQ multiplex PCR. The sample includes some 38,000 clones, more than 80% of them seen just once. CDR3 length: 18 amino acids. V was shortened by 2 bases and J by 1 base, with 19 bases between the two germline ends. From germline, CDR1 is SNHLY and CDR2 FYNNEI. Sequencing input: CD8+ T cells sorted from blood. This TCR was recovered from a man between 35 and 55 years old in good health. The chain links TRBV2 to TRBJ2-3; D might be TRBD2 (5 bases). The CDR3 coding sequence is TGTGCCAGCAGTGAATTCGGTTCGGGAACTCGTGGCACAGATACGCAGTATTTT. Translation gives CASSEFGSGTRGTDTQYF.